This TCR beta chain comes out of a study of vaccination effects on CD4 cells after COVID-19. Notes on the study in general: Sampling in the study covered few convalescent patients and included no early post-infection timepoints. The study found marked clonal contraction of infection- and vaccine-induced clones late after vaccination.

Comment on this clone: Antigen specificity is unknown.

Investigators separated out CD4+ T cells once around 10 days of culture had passed. In the vaccine recipients, nucleocapsid antibodies were negative and there was no prior SARS-CoV-2 infection. Only in-frame clones appear in the TCRdb table, and some are missing; sequencing was by immunoSEQ multiplex PCR. The table has about 30,000 clones, 55% to 65% seen once. The germline V gene encodes CDR1 LNHDA and CDR2 SQIVND (reference sequence). The CDR3 sequence is 14 residues long. V shed 10 bases, J shed 4 bases, and the junction held 11 bases outside the gene matches. The specimen was CD4+ T cells from PBMCs cultured without peptide, collected before COVID-19 vaccination. The rearrangement uses TRBV19 and TRBJ2-7; TRBD2 aligns across 9 bases. This TCR derives from a human donor who received a COVID-19 vaccine. The CDR3 protein is CATGGASGEYEQYF. The CDR3 DNA reads as TGTGCCACGGGGGGCGCTAGCGGGGAATACGAGCAGTACTTC.